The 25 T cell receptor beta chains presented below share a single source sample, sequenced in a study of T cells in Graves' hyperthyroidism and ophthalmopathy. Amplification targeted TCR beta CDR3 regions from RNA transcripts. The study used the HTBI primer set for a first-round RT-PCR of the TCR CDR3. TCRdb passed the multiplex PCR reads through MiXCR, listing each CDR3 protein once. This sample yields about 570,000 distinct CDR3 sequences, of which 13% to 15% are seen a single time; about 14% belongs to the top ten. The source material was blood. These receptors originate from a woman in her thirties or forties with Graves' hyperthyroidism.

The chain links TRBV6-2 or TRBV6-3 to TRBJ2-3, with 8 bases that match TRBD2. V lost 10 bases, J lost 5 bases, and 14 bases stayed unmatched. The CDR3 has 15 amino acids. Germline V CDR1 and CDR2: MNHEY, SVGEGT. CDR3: CATRKERERGDTQYF. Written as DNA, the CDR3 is TGTGCCACACGAAAGGAGCGGGAGCGAGGAGATACGCAGTATTTT.

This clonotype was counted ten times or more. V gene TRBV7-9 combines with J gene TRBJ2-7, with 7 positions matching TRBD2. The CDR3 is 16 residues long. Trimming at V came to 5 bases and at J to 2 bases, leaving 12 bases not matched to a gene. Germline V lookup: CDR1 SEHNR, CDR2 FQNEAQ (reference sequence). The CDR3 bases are TGTGCCAGCAGCCCCTTGGCGGGGGACGGGACCTACGAGCAGTACTTC. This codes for CASSPLAGDGTYEQYF.

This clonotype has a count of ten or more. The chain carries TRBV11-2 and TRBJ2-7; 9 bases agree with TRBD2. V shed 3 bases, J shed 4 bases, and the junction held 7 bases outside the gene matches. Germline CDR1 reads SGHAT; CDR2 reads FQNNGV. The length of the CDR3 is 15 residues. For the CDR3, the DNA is TGTGCCAGCAGCTTGAGGGGTAGCGGGAGTTACGAGCAGTACTTC. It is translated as CASSLRGSGSYEQYF.

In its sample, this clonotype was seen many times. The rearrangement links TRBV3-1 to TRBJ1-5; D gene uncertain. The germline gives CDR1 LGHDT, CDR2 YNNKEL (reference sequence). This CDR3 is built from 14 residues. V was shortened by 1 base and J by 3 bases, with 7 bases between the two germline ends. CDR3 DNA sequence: TGTGCCAGCAGCCAAGCCGGCCTCAATCAGCCCCAGCATTTT. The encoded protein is CASSQAGLNQPQHF. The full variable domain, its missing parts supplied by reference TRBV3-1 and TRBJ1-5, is DTAVSQTPKYLVTQMGNDKSIKCEQNLGHDTMYWYKQDSKKFLKIMFSYNNKELIINETVPNRFSPKSPDKAHLNLHINSLELGDSAVYFCASSQAGLNQPQHFGDGTRLSIL.

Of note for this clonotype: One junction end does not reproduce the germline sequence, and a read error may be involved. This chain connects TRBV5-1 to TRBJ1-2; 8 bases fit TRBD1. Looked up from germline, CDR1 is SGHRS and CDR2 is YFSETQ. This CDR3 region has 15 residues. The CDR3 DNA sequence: TGCGCCAGCAGAACCGGGACAGGTGCTAACTATGGCTACACCTTT. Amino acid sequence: CASRTGTGANYGYTF. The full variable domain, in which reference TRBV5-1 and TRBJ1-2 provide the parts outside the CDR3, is KAGVTQTPRYLIKTRGQQVTLSCSPISGHRSVSWYQQTPGQGLQFLFEYFSETQRNKGNFPGRFSGRQFSNSRSEMNVSTLELGDSALYLCASRTGTGANYGYTFGSGTRLTVV.

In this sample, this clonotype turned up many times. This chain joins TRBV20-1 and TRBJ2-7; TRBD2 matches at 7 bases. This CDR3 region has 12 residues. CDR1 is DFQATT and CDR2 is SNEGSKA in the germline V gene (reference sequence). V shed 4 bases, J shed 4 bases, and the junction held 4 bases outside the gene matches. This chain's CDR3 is CSANQRDYEQYF. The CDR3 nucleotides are TGCAGTGCTAACCAGCGGGATTACGAGCAGTACTTC.

The CDR3, as DNA: TGTGCCAGTACCGTTCAGGGAATTGATAGCAATCAGCCCCAGCATTTT. The encoded protein is CASTVQGIDSNQPQHF. The chain uses TRBV19 and TRBJ1-5; a possible D gene is TRBD1 (5 bases). The CDR3 is 16 residues long. The germline CDR1 and CDR2 sequences are LNHDA and SQIVND (reference sequence). Trimming took 7 bases from V and 0 from J, leaving 16 bases between them.

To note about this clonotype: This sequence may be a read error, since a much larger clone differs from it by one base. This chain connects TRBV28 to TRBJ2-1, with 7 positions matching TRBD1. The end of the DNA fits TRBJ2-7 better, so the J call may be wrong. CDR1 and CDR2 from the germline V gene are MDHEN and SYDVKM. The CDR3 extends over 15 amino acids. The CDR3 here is CASTTRDSVYNEQYF. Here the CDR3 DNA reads TGTGCCAGCACCACCCGGGACAGCGTTTACAATGAGCAGTACTTC.

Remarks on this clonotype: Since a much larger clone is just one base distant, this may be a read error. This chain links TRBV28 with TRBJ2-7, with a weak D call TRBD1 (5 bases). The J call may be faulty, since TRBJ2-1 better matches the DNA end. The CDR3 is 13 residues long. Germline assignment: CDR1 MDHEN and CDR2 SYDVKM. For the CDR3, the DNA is TGTGCCAGCAGCGAAGGGGCAGAATACGAGCAGTTCTTC. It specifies CASSEGAEYEQFF.

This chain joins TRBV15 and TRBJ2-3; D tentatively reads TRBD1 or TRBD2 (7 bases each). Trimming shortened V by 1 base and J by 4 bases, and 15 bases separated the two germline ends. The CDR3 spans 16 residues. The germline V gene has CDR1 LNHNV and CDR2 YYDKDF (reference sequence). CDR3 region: CATSRGDREGADTQYF. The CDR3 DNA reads TGTGCCACCAGCAGAGGTGACAGGGAGGGGGCAGATACGCAGTATTTT.

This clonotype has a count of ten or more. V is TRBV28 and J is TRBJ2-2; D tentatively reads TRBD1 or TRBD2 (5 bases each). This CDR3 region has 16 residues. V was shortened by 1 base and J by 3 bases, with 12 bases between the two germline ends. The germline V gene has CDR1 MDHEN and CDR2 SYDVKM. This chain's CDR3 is CASSLLGTLDTGELFF. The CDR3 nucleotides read TGTGCCAGCAGTTTATTGGGGACCTTGGACACCGGGGAGCTGTTTTTT.

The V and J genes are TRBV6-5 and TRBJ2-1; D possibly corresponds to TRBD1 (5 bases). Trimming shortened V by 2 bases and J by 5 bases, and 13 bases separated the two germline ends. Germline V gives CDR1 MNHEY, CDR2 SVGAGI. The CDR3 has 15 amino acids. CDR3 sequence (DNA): TGTGCCAGCAGTTACGGTCAGGGTGGCCACAATGAGCAGTTCTTC. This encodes CASSYGQGGHNEQFF.

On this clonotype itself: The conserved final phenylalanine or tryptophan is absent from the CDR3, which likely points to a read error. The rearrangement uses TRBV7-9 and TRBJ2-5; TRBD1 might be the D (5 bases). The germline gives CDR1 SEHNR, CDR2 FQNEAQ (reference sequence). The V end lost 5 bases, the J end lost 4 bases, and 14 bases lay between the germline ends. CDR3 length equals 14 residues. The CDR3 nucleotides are TGTGCCAGCAGCCGGCTAGGGGTGGGAGAGACCCAGTACCTC. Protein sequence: CASSRLGVGETQYL.

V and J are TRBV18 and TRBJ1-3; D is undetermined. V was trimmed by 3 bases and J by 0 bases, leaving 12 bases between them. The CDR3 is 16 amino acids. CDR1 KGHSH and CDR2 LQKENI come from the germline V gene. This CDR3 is CASSPPTAISGNTIYF. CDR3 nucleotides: TGTGCCAGCTCACCGCCTACAGCGATCTCTGGAAACACCATATATTTT.

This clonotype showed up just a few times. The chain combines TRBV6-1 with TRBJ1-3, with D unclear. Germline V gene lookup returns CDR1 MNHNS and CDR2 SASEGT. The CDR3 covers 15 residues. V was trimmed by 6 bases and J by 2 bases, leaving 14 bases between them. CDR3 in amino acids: CASRSVGLTGNTIYF. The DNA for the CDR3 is TGTGCCAGCAGGTCGGTGGGCCTTACTGGAAACACCATATATTTT.

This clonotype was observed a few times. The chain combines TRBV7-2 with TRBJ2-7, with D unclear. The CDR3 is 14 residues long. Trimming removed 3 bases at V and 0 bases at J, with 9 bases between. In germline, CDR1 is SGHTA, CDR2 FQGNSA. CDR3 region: CASSFGPYSYEQYF. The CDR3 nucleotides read TGTGCCAGCAGCTTCGGGCCCTACTCCTACGAGCAGTACTTC. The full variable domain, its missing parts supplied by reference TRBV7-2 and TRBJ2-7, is GAGVSQSPSNKVTEKGKDVELRCDPISGHTALYWYRQSLGQGLEFLIYFQGNSAPDKSGLPSDRFSAERTGGSVSTLTIQRTQQEDSAVYLCASSFGPYSYEQYFGPGTRLTVT.

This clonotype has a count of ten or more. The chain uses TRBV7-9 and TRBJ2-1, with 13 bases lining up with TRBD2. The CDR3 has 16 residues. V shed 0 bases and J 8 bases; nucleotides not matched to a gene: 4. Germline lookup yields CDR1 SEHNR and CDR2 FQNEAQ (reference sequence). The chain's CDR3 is CASSLASGLAGDEQFF. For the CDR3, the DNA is TGTGCCAGCAGCTTAGCGTCAGGACTAGCGGGAGATGAGCAGTTCTTC.

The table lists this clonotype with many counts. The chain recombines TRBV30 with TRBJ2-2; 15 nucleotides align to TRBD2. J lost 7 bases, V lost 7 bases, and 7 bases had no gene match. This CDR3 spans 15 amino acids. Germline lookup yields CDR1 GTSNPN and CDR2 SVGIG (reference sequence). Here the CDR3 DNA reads TGTGCCTTTGGACTAGCGGGAGGGCCGAGCGGGGAGCTGTTTTTT. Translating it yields CAFGLAGGPSGELFF.

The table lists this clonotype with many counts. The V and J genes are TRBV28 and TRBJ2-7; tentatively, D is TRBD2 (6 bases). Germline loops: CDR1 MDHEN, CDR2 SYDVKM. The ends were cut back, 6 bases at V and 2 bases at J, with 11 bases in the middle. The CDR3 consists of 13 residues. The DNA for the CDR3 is TGTGCCAGCAGGGGGACTGGAACCTACGAGCAGTACTTC. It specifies CASRGTGTYEQYF.

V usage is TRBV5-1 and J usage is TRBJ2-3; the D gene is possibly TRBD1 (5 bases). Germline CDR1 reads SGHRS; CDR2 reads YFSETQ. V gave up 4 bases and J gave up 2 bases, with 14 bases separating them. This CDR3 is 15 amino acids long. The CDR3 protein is CASSLDSRPTDTQYF. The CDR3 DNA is TGCGCCAGCAGCCTAGACAGCCGTCCCACAGATACGCAGTATTTT. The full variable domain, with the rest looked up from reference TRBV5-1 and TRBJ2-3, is KAGVTQTPRYLIKTRGQQVTLSCSPISGHRSVSWYQQTPGQGLQFLFEYFSETQRNKGNFPGRFSGRQFSNSRSEMNVSTLELGDSALYLCASSLDSRPTDTQYFGPGTRLTVL.

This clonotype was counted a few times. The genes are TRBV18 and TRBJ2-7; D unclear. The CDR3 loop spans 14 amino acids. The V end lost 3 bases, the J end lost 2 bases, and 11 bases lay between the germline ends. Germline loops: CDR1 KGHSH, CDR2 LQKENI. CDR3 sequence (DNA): TGTGCCAGCTCACCGAAGGAAATGGCCTACGAGCAGTACTTC. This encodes CASSPKEMAYEQYF. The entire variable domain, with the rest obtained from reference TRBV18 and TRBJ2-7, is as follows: NAGVMQNPRHLVRRRGQEARLRCSPMKGHSHVYWYRQLPEEGLKFMVYLQKENIIDESGMPKERFSAEFPKEGPSILRIQQVVRGDSAAYFCASSPKEMAYEQYFGPGTRLTVT.

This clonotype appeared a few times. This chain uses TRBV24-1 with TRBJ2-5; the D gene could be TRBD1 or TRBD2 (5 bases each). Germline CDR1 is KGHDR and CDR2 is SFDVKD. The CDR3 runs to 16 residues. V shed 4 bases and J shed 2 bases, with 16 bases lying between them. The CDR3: CATSDPGTDFQETQYF. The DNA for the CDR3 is TGTGCCACCAGTGACCCTGGGACGGATTTTCAAGAGACCCAGTACTTC.

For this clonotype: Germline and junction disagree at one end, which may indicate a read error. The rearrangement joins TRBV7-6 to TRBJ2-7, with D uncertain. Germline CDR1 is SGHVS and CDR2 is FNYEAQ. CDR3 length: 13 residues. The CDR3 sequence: CASSLTLSSEQYF. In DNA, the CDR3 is TGTGCCAGCAGCCTTACTCTTTCCTCCGAGCAGTACTTC. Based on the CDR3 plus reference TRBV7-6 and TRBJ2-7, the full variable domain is GAGVSQSPRYKVTKRGQDVALRCDPISGHVSLYWYRQALGQGPEFLTYFNYEAQQDKSGLPNDRFSAERPEGSISTLTIQRTEQRDSAMYRCASSLTLSSEQYFGPGTRLTVT.

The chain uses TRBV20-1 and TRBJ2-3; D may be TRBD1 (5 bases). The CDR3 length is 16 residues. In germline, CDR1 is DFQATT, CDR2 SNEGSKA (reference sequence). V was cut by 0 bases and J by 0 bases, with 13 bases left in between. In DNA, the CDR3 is TGCAGTGCTAGAGATTGGGCTGGGGCTAGCACAGATACGCAGTATTTT. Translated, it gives CSARDWAGASTDTQYF.

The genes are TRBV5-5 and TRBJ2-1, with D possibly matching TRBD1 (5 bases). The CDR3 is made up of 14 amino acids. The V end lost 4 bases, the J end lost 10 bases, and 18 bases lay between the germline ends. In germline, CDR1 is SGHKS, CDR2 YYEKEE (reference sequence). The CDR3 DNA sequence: TGTGCCAGCAGCGTAGGGGCAGGGTTATACGAGCAGTTCTTC. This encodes CASSVGAGLYEQFF.